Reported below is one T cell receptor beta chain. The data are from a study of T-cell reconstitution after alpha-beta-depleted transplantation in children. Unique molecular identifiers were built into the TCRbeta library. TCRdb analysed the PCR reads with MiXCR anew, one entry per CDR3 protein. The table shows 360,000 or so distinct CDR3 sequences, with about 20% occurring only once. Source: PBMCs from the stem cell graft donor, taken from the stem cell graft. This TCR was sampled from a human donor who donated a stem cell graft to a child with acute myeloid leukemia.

The CDR3 sequence is CASSPGQGARWDEQFF. CDR3 bases: TGTGCCAGCAGTCCCGGACAGGGGGCGCGTTGGGATGAGCAGTTCTTC. The chain combines TRBV28 with TRBJ2-1; the match to TRBD1 covers 11 bases. From germline, CDR1 is MDHEN and CDR2 SYDVKM. The CDR3 consists of 16 residues. J lost 8 bases, V lost 5 bases, and 11 bases had no gene match.